This record concerns one T cell receptor (beta chain) sequence. This clonotype has a handful of counts. The target of this receptor is not known. No base qualities exist here, and no much larger clone lies one base off it. Relative to germline, V is 1 base shorter and J is 3 bases shorter, with 16 bases between their ends. The CDR3 has 16 amino acids, counting the end cysteine and phenylalanine. CDR3 DNA only is kept here, 48 bases in frame from base 1. CDR1 and CDR2 were assigned from the germline V gene as LGHNA and YSLEER. This specimen belongs to a study of Graves' ophthalmopathy and Graves' hyperthyroidism (dated by TCRdb to the late 2010s). Concerning the study at large: Hyperthyroidism was defined as stable when no progression to ophthalmopathy occurred within 18 months of follow-up. An independent validation cohort comprised 18 hyperthyroidism patients and 17 patients who later progressed from hyperthyroidism to ophthalmopathy. Following sample collection, hyperthyroidism patients were given methimazole at a starting dose of 30 mg daily, and ophthalmopathy patients were given high-dose intravenous methylprednisolone. To tell Graves' ophthalmopathy apart from Graves' hyperthyroidism, and to predict which patients would progress to ophthalmopathy, the study relied on TCR beta repertoire signatures. In roughly six hyperthyroidism patients, T-cell repertoires of thyroid tissue and blood were compared. A discovery set of about 99 patients (43 ophthalmopathy, 57 stable hyperthyroidism) was enrolled to explore V-J signatures distinguishing ophthalmopathy from hyperthyroidism. In total, 135 blood samples were TCR-sequenced: under 45 ophthalmopathy, about 75 hyperthyroidism and roughly 17 hyperthyroidism-to-ophthalmopathy patients. Study-wide conclusions, independent of this receptor: Most expanded thyroid clonotypes with a frequency above 0.001 also appeared in blood, which suggests that blood repertoires may reflect the immune response in the thyroid. No statistical method was used to predetermine the sample size, and group allocation was not hidden from the investigators. In validation, the model predicted ophthalmopathy progression with about 70% sensitivity and less than 80% specificity; around twelve predicted patients were CT-confirmed with GO in a median of about 6.2 months. Ophthalmopathy was separated from stable hyperthyroidism by the 13-signature model with about 89% sensitivity and about 81% specificity in cross-validation and with 80%/75% in the test set.

Hyperthyroidism patients were newly diagnosed, with disease duration under 2 months, and aged 18 to 65 years. Patients with other autoimmune diseases, uncontrolled infections, pregnancy or lactation were excluded. Diagnosis was based on clinical symptoms, serum thyroxine, TRAb, thyroid ultrasound and orbital computed tomography. Trizol reagent was used to extract the total RNA, and its quality was then checked on an Agilent 2100 Bioanalyzer. For repertoire sequencing, TCR beta CDR3 regions were amplified from RNA transcripts. HTBI primers and the Qiagen OneStep RT-PCR kit were used in a first-round RT-PCR, which was followed by a second-round multiplex PCR, size selection and purification. The libraries underwent paired-end sequencing with 100 bp reads on an Illumina HiSeq2000. The study's own analysis went as follows. SOAPnuke was used to process the reads, throwing out any read that had adapters, had uncalled bases, had a mean Phred below 15, or lacked an exact constant-primer or identifier match. COPE v1.2.5 was used to merge high-quality paired reads. Each unique nucleotide sequence was defined as a clonotype, and clonotypes were aligned to IMGT TRB V, D and J references with MiTCR v1.1. Only V-J combinations with frequency above 0.0001 were analysed, covering 99% to 99.2% of repertoires. For each V-J combination, a TCR clonal expansion and chaos score was defined as the ratio of F50 clonal expansion to chaos observed in the TCRdist matrix. Features were reduced by Welch's t-statistics and random forest to over ten V-J combinations, which fed a naive Bayes classifier. Thyroid-blood repertoire similarity was quantified with the Morisita-Horn index. The public reads were quality trimmed at Q25 with fastp and then assembled into clones with MiXCR by TCRdb, keeping productive beta chains. Each CDR3 protein gets just one entry, which takes the most common genes and DNA from the rows behind it. The V and J calls, along with clone size, are taken from TCRdb and not from the paper's own processing. A total of over a million distinct CDR3 sequences appear in this sample, 35% to 45% of them only once. The ten largest clones capture roughly 11% of the sample.

Input material: peripheral blood or thyroid tissue (not recorded which). Here the chain combines TRBV4-3 and TRBJ2-7, with TRBD2 perhaps the D gene, on 6 matching bases. This receptor was identified in an adult man with Graves' hyperthyroidism. The DNA reads as follows: TGCGCCAGCAGCCAAGGGGCGACGGGGGAATTCTACGAGCAGTACTTC. Translated, this gives CASSQGATGEFYEQYF.